This TCR beta chain was sequenced for a study of OX40 agonist ivuxolimab in advanced cancers. Autoimmune disease history or systemic immunosuppression led to patient exclusion. Assay: immunoSEQ multiplex PCR; the TCRdb copy retains only in-frame clones and omits some. Of some 70,000 clones in the sample, approximately 89% were seen once. V lost 5 bases to trimming and J lost 2 bases, with 12 bases between them. The CDR3 runs to 14 residues. CDR1 and CDR2 (germline): LNHDA, SQIVND (reference sequence). The TCR originated in an adult with an advanced solid tumor such as melanoma, head and neck, liver or kidney cancer. The chain uses TRBV19 and TRBJ1-1, with D perhaps matching TRBD1 (5 bases). The sequenced sample was CD4+ or CD8+ T cells sorted from blood, obtained in a trial of the OX40 agonist ivuxolimab. In nucleotides, the CDR3 is TGTGCCAGTAGTTCACAGACAGCTAACACTGAAGCTTTCTTT. Amino acid sequence: CASSSQTANTEAFF. The variable domain in full, with the rest retrieved from reference TRBV19 and TRBJ1-1, is DGGITQSPKYLFRKEGQNVTLSCEQNLNHDAMYWYRQDPGQGLRLIYYSQIVNDFQKGDIAEGYSVSREKKESFPLTVTSAQKNPTAFYLCASSSQTANTEAFFGQGTRLTVV.